The present TCR beta chain was sequenced within a study of graft-versus-host responses after intestinal transplantation. Findings of the study overall: Peak circulating GvH clone levels were associated with early post-transplant HvG declines.

Clones were sequenced by immunoSEQ multiplex PCR, and TCRdb holds only the in-frame ones, with some missing. This sample has roughly 40,000 clones, with roughly 91% found just once. The J segment lost 7 bases and the V segment lost 1 base, leaving 9 bases of the junction unmatched. The CDR3 covers 15 residues. CDR1 and CDR2 from the germline V gene are KGHSH and LQKENI. Comments on this clone: What it binds is not known.

The chain couples TRBV18 to TRBJ1-2; 7 nucleotides line up with TRBD1. The sample consisted of PBMCs, taken 524 days after transplant. The receptor was isolated from a human patient who received an intestinal transplant, so some T cells may come from the graft donor. The CDR3 sequence: CASSPQGAREAGYTF. CDR3 DNA: TGTGCCAGCTCACCACAGGGGGCGCGGGAGGCTGGCTACACCTTC.